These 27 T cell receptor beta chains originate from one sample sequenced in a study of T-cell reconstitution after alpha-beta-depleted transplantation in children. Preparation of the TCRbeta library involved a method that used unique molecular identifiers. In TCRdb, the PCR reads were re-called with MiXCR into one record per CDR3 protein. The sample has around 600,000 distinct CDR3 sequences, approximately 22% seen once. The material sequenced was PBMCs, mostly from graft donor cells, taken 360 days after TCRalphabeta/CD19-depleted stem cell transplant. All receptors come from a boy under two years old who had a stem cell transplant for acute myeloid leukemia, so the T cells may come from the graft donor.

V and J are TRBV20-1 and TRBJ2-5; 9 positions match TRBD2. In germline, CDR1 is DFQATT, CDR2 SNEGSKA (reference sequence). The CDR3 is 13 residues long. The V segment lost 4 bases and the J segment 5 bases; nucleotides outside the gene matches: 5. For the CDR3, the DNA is TGCAGTGCTAAATGGCTAGCGGGGGAGACCCAGTACTTC. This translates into CSAKWLAGETQYF.

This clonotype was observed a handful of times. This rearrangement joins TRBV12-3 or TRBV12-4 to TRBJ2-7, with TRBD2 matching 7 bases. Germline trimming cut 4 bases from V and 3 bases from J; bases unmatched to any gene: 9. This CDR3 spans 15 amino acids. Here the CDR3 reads CASSSPAGGGYEQYF. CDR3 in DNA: TGTGCCAGCAGTTCCCCCGCGGGCGGGGGCTACGAGCAGTACTTC.

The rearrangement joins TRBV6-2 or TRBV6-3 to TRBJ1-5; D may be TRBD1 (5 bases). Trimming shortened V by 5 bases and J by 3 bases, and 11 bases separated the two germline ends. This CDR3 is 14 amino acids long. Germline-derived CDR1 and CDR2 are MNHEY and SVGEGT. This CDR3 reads CASSSRGFNQPQHF. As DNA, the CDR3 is TGTGCCAGCAGTAGCCGGGGCTTCAATCAGCCCCAGCATTTT.

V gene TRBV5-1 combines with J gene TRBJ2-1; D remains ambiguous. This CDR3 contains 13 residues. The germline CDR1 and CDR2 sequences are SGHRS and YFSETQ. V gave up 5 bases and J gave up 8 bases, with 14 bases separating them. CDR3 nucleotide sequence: TGCGCCAGCAGAGGGCTAGGACCCCATGAGCAGTTCTTC. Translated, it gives CASRGLGPHEQFF. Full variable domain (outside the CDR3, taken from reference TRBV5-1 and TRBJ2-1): KAGVTQTPRYLIKTRGQQVTLSCSPISGHRSVSWYQQTPGQGLQFLFEYFSETQRNKGNFPGRFSGRQFSNSRSEMNVSTLELGDSALYLCASRGLGPHEQFFGPGTRLTVL.

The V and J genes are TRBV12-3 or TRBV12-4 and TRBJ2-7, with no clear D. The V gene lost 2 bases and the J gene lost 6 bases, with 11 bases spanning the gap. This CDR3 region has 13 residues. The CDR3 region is CASSLSWGFEQYV. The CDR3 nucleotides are TGTGCCAGCAGTTTATCGTGGGGATTCGAGCAGTACGTC.

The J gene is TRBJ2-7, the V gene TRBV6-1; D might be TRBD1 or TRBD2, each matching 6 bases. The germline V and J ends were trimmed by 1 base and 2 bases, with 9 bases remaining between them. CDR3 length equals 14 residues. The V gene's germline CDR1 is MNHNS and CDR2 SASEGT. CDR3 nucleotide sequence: TGTGCCAGCAGTGAAGTGGAGGGGGCCTACGAGCAGTACGTC. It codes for CASSEVEGAYEQYV.

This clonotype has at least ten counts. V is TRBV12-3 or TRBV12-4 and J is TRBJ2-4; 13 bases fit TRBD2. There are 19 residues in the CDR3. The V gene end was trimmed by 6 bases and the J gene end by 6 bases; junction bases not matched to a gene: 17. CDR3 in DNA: TGTGCCAGCAGCGCCCCGTTCCTGACTAGCGGGGGGCCTGGAAACATTCAGTACTTC. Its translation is CASSAPFLTSGGPGNIQYF.

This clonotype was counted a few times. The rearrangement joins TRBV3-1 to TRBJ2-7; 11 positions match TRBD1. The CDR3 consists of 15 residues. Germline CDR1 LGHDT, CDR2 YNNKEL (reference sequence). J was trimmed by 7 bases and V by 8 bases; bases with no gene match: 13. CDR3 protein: CASQSHGQGATEQYF. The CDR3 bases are TGTGCCAGCCAGAGCCACGGACAGGGGGCAACTGAGCAGTACTTC.

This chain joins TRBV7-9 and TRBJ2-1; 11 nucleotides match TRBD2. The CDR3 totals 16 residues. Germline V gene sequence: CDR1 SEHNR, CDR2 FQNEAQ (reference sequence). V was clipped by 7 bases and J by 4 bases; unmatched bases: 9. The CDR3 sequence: CASTPVAGGVYNEQFF. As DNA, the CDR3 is TGTGCCAGCACTCCCGTAGCGGGGGGGGTTTACAATGAGCAGTTCTTC.

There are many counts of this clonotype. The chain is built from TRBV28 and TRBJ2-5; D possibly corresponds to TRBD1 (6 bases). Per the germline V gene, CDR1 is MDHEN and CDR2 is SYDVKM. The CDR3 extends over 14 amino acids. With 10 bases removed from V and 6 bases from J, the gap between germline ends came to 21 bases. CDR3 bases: TGTGCCACCATACAGGGTGGGGGTAGTAAGACCCAGTACTTC. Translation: CATIQGGGSKTQYF.

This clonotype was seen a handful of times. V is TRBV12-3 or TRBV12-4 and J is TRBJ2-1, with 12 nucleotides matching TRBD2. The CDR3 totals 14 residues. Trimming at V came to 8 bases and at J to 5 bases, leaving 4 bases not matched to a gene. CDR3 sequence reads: CASGRTSGDNEQFF. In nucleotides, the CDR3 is TGTGCCAGCGGGAGGACTAGCGGGGACAATGAGCAGTTCTTC.

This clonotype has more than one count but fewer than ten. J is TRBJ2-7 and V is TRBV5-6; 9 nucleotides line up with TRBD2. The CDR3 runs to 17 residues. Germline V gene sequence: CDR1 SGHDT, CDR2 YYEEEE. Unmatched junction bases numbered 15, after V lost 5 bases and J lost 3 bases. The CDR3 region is CASSLRLAALGYYEQYF. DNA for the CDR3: TGTGCCAGCAGTCTCAGACTAGCGGCCTTAGGATACTACGAGCAGTACTTC.

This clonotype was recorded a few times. The chain's CDR3 is CSAGTLQGFNYGYTF. CDR3 bases: TGCAGTGCTGGTACCCTACAGGGGTTTAACTATGGCTACACCTTC. The chain has TRBV20-1 and TRBJ1-2; TRBD1 matches at 7 bases. The J segment lost 1 base and the V segment lost 5 bases, leaving 10 bases of the junction unmatched. Germline loops: CDR1 DFQATT, CDR2 SNEGSKA (reference sequence). This CDR3 is built from 15 residues.

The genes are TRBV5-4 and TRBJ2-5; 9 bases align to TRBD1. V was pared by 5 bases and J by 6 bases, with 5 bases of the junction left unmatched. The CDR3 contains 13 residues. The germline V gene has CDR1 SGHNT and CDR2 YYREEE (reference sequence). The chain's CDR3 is CASSIGTGKTQYF. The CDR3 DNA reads TGTGCCAGCAGTATTGGGACAGGGAAGACCCAGTACTTC. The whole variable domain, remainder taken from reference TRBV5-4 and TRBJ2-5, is ETGVTQSPTHLIKTRGQQVTLRCSSQSGHNTVSWYQQALGQGPQFIFQYYREEENGRGNFPPRFSGLQFPNYSSELNVNALELDDSALYLCASSIGTGKTQYFGPGTRLLVL.

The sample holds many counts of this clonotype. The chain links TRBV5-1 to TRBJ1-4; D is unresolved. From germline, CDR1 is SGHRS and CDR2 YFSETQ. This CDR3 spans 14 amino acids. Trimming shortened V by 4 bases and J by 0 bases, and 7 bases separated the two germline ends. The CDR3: CASSGLSTNEKLFF. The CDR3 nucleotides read TGCGCCAGCAGCGGACTGTCAACTAATGAAAAACTGTTTTTT.

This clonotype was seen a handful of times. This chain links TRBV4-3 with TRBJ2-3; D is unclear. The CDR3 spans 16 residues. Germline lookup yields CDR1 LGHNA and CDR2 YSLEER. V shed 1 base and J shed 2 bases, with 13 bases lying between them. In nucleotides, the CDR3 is TGCGCCAGCAGCCAAGGCCGCCCAGGAATCACAGATACGCAGTATTTT. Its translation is CASSQGRPGITDTQYF.

CDR3 bases: TGCAGTGCTACTTTGACAGCCCGAAGAGGAAACACCATATATTTT. Protein product: CSATLTARRGNTIYF. The chain has TRBV20-1 and TRBJ1-3, with a weak D call TRBD1 (5 bases). CDR3 length: 15 residues. Trimming removed 4 bases from V and 4 bases from J, with 17 bases in between. Germline CDR1 and CDR2: DFQATT and SNEGSKA (reference sequence).

CDR3 sequence (DNA): TGCAGTGCTAGGGACGATAGCGGGGGGGATGGAGATACGCAGTATTTT. Its translation is CSARDDSGGDGDTQYF. The V gene is TRBV20-1, the J gene TRBJ2-3; TRBD2 aligns across 11 bases. The CDR3 contains 16 residues. V dropped 3 bases and J dropped 5; count of bases not matched to a gene: 10. The germline gives CDR1 DFQATT, CDR2 SNEGSKA (reference sequence).

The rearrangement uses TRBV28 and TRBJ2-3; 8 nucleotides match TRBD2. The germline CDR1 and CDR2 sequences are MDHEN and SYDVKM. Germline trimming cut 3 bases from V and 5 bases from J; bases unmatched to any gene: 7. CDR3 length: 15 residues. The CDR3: CASSFLRGAIDTQYF. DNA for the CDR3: TGTGCCAGCAGTTTCCTGCGGGGGGCGATAGATACGCAGTATTTT.

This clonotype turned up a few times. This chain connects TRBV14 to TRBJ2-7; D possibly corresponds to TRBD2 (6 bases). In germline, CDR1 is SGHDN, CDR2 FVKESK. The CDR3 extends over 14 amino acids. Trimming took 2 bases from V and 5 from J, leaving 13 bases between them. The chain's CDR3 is CASSQLSWGDEQYF. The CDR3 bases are TGTGCCAGCAGCCAACTCTCCTGGGGGGACGAGCAGTACTTC. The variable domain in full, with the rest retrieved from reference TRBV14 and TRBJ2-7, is EAGVTQFPSHSVIEKGQTVTLRCDPISGHDNLYWYRRVMGKEIKFLLHFVKESKQDESGMPNNRFLAERTGGTYSTLKVQPAELEDSGVYFCASSQLSWGDEQYFGPGTRLTVT.

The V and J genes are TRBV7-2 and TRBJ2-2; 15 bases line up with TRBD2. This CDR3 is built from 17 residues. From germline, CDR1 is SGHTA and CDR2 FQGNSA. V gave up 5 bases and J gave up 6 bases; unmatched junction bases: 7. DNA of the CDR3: TGTGCCAGCAGCCGGACTAGCGGGGGGGCTCTAGCCGGGGAGCTGTTTTTT. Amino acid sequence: CASSRTSGGALAGELFF.

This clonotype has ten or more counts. CDR3 sequence reads: CSARDLERGHKNIQYF. In nucleotides, the CDR3 is TGCAGTGCTAGAGATCTCGAGAGGGGGCACAAAAACATTCAGTACTTC. The chain employs TRBV20-1 and TRBJ2-4, with 7 bases identical to TRBD1. The CDR3 totals 16 residues. The V and J ends lost 0 bases and 3 bases, in that order; junction bases with no gene match: 8. Germline-derived CDR1 and CDR2 are DFQATT and SNEGSKA (reference sequence).

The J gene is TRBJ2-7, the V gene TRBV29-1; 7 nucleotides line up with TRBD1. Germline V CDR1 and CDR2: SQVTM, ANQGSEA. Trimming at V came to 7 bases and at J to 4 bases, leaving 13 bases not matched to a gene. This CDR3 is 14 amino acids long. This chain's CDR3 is CSAPPETGQYEQYF. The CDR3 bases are TGCAGCGCCCCGCCCGAGACAGGGCAATACGAGCAGTACTTC.

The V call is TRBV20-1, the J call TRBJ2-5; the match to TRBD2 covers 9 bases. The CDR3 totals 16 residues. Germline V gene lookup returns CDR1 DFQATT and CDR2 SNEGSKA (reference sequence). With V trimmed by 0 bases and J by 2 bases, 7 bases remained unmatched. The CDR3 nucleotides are TGCAGTGCTAGAGATTTCCAGCGGGGGGAGCAAGAGACCCAGTACTTC. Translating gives CSARDFQRGEQETQYF.

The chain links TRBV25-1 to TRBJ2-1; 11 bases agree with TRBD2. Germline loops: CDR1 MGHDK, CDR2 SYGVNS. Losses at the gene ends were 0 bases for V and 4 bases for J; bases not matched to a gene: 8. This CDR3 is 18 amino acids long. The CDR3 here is CASSEYVASGGLYNEQFF. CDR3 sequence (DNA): TGTGCCAGCAGTGAATATGTGGCTAGCGGGGGGCTTTACAATGAGCAGTTCTTC.

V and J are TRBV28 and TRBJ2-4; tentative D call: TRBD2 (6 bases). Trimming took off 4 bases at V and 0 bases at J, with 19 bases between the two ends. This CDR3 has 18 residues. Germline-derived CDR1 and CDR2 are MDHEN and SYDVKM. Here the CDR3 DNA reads TGTGCCAGCAGTTCCCACCCCAGTAGGGGACTAGCCAAAAACATTCAGTACTTC. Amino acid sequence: CASSSHPSRGLAKNIQYF.

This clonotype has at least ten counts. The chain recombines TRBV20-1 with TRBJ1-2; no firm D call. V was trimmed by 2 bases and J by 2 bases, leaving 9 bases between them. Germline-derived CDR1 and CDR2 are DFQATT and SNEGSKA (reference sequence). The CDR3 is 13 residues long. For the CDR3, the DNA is TGCAGTGCTAGACTAGGCAGAAACTATGGCTACACCTTC. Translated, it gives CSARLGRNYGYTF.